A selection of T cell receptor beta chains follows, all from one sample in a study of shared clonotypes between healthy human individuals. The method was immunoSEQ multiplex PCR; TCRdb's version includes in-frame clones alone and lacks a portion of them. The repertoire holds about 2.3 million clones, with about nine tenths as singletons. The sample taken for sequencing was naive CD4+ T cells from PBMCs. These receptors were obtained from a man younger than 35 in good health. Some clones in this sample may be carry-over from other donors' samples. Both conserved end residues are part of each CDR3. A D gene is named only where the DNA matches it firmly. Size values are once, few and many counts, or a class for expanded clones, and some rows have none.

v_gene,j_gene,abundance,d_gene,CDR3aa,CDR3nt
TRBV9,TRBJ2-3,-,TRBD2,CASSPYWTSGYTDTQYF,TGTGCCAGCAGCCCCTATTGGACTAGCGGTTACACAGATACGCAGTATTTT
TRBV7-2,TRBJ2-1,once,TRBD2,CASSTPGLAAGNEQFF,TGTGCCAGCAGTACCCCGGGACTAGCGGCCGGGAATGAGCAGTTCTTC
TRBV6-5,TRBJ1-1,-,-,CASSYQGRAFF,TGTGCCAGCAGTTACCAGGGGAGGGCCTTCTTT
TRBV11-2,TRBJ2-2,-,TRBD2,CASSLSGRGPAGELFF,TGTGCCAGCAGCTTGAGCGGGAGGGGCCCCGCCGGGGAGCTGTTTTTT
TRBV28,TRBJ2-4,-,-,CASSFGSGGKNIQYF,TGTGCCAGCAGTTTCGGTTCAGGGGGGAAAAACATTCAGTACTTC
TRBV28,TRBJ2-5,-,TRBD1,CASSSPDRVSETQYF,TGTGCCAGCAGTTCACCGGACAGGGTTTCAGAGACCCAGTACTTC
TRBV28,TRBJ2-5,-,TRBD1,CALRGTGVETQYF,TGTGCACTAAGAGGGACAGGGGTAGAGACCCAGTACTTC
TRBV29-1,TRBJ1-2,-,-,CSVGQEVRDYTF,TGCAGCGTTGGGCAGGAGGTCCGGGATTACACCTTC
TRBV11-3,TRBJ1-3,-,TRBD1,CASSSTGQGANTIYF,TGTGCCAGCAGCTCAACAGGACAGGGAGCAAACACCATATATTTT
TRBV18,TRBJ2-7,-,-,CASSPGLAGLEQYF,TGTGCCAGCTCACCGGGGCTGGCCGGTCTCGAGCAGTACTTC
TRBV10-1,TRBJ2-2,-,TRBD2,CASSGLAGNTGELFF,TGCGCCAGCAGCGGACTAGCGGGAAACACCGGGGAGCTGTTTTTT
TRBV28,TRBJ2-5,-,-,CASSPEAVVQETQYF,TGTGCCAGCAGCCCCGAAGCAGTGGTACAAGAGACCCAGTACTTC
TRBV19,TRBJ1-3,few,-,CASSPSMRMVGNTIYF,TGTGCCAGTAGTCCCAGTATGCGGATGGTTGGAAACACCATATATTTT
TRBV11-1,TRBJ2-7,-,TRBD1,CASSPRGGQAYEQYF,TGTGCCAGCAGCCCAAGAGGGGGCCAAGCCTACGAGCAGTACTTC
TRBV28,TRBJ1-3,-,-,CASSSAGVSGNTIYF,TGTGCCAGCAGTTCGGCAGGGGTCTCTGGAAACACCATATATTTT
TRBV5-1,TRBJ2-5,-,-,CASSLVSAGETQYF,TGCGCCAGCAGCTTGGTGTCAGCCGGGGAGACCCAGTACTTC
TRBV5-1,TRBJ2-7,-,TRBD1,CASSADRVGSYEQYF,TGCGCCAGCAGCGCGGACAGGGTGGGCTCCTACGAGCAGTACTTC
TRBV11-2,TRBJ2-1,-,TRBD1,CASSPLLDRPVYNEQFF,TGTGCCAGCAGTCCCCTTTTGGACAGGCCGGTTTACAATGAGCAGTTCTTC
TRBV5-1,TRBJ2-1,-,TRBD2,CASSRPAGGIDEQFF,TGCGCCAGCAGCCGTCCAGCGGGAGGAATAGATGAGCAGTTCTTC
TRBV5-1,TRBJ2-5,-,-,CASSLVSPQETQYF,TGCGCCAGCAGCTTGGTTTCACCACAAGAGACCCAGTACTTC
TRBV16,TRBJ1-4,few,-,CASSQSGTGRSNEKLFF,TGTGCCAGCAGCCAATCGGGCACGGGGAGGTCTAATGAAAAACTGTTTTTT
TRBV28,TRBJ1-1,-,TRBD1,CASSLLDRGRTEAFF,TGTGCCAGCAGTTTACTCGACAGGGGGCGCACTGAAGCTTTCTTT
TRBV30,TRBJ1-5,-,-,CAWSGEDSSYNQPQHF,TGTGCCTGGAGTGGGGAGGACAGCTCTTACAATCAGCCCCAGCATTTT